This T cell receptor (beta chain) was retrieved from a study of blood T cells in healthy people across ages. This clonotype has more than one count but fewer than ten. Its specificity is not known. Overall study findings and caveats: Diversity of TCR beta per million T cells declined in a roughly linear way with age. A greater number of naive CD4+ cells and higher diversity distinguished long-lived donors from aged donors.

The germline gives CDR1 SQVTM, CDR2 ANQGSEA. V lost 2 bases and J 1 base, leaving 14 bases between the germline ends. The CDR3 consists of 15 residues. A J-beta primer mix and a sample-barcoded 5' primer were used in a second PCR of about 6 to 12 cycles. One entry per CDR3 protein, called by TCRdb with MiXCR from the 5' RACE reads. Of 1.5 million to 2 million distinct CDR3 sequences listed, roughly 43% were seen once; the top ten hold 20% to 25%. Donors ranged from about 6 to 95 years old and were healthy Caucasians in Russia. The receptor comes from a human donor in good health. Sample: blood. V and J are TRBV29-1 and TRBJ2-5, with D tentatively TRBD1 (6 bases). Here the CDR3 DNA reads TGCAGCGTTGAACCACCCAGGACAGCCCAAGAGACCCAGTACTTC. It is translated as CSVEPPRTAQETQYF.